Described below is a single T cell receptor beta chain sequence and its context. Its antigen is unidentified. The CDR3 sequence is 12 residues long. Looked up from germline, CDR1 is GTSNPN and CDR2 is SVGIG (reference sequence). Trimming took 2 bases from V and 7 from J; bases not matched to a gene: 2. These data originate in a study of cytomegalovirus exposure and HLA in healthy donors. Turning to the study itself: Earlier, 110 million or so unique TCR beta sequences were recovered from roughly 180 million T cells by an analysis. Unique TCRs numbering roughly 80 million, obtained from HLA-typed donors, made up an early data release.

Study-level results: Association with HLA alleles at 0.05 false discovery rate was found for 16,951 TCR beta sequences in a later analysis. As immune exposure information, only CMV serostatus was available.

PCR amplification relied on 60 Vbeta primers (plus 13 Jbeta primers). The data were produced by immunoSEQ multiplex PCR, yet TCRdb's version contains in-frame clones alone and is incomplete. The sample consists of 90,000 to 120,000 clones, around two thirds of them appearing once. The sequenced sample was PBMCs. The receptor comes from a woman between 40 and 55 years old in good health and CMV-seropositive. The gene calls are TRBV30 and TRBJ1-1; 9 nucleotides match TRBD1. CDR3 region: CAWSRQGDEAFF. The CDR3 bases are TGTGCCTGGAGTAGACAGGGGGATGAAGCTTTCTTT. Using reference TRBV30 and TRBJ1-1 for the parts outside the CDR3, the full variable domain is SQTIHQWPATLVQPVGSPLSLECTVEGTSNPNLYWYRQAAGRGLQLLFYSVGIGQISSEVPQNLSASRPQDRQFILSSKKLLLSDSGFYLCAWSRQGDEAFFGQGTRLTVV.